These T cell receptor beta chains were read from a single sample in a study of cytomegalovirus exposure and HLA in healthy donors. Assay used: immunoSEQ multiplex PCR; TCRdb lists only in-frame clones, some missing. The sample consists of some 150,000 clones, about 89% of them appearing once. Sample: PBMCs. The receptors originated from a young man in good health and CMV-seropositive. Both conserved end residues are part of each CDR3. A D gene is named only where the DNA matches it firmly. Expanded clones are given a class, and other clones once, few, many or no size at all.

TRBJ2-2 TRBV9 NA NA TGTGCCAGCAGCGCTCCAGGGTACTCGAACACCGGGGAGCTGTTTTTT CASSAPGYSNTGELFF
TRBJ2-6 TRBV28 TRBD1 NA TGTGCCAGCAGTTTGCTACAGGGGTTCTCTTCTGGGGCCAACGTCCTGACTTTC CASSLLQGFSSGANVLTF
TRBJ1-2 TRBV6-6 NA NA TGTGCCAGCAGTTACTGGGGGGAATCCGGTGGCTACACCTTC CASSYWGESGGYTF
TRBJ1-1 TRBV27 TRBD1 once TGTGCCAGCAGCCCCTCCCCAGGGGGGTACACTGAAGCTTTCTTT CASSPSPGGYTEAFF
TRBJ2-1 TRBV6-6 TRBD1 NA TGTGCCAGCAGGCTCTCGGGACAGGGGAGCGATGAGCAGTTCTTC CASRLSGQGSDEQFF
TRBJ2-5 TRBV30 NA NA TGTGCCTGGAGCGGGGTAGGAGGCCAAGAGACCCAGTACTTC CAWSGVGGQETQYF
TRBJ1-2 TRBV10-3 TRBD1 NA TGTGCCATGCAAGGACAGGGGTCCTATGGCTACACCTTC CAMQGQGSYGYTF
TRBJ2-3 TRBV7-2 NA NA TGTGCCAGCAGCTTAGAAGCCCCCCTGCCGCAGTATTTT CASSLEAPLPQYF
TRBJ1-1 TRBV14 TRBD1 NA TGTGCCAGCAGTCCACAGGGGATTAGTGGAGCTTTCTTT CASSPQGISGAFF
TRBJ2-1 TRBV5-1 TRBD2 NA TGCGCCAGCAGCTTGGCGAGCGGGGGGGCCAGTGAGCAGTTCTTC CASSLASGGASEQFF
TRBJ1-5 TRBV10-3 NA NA TGTGCCATCGCACCGGGACTCAATCAGCCCCAGCATTTT CAIAPGLNQPQHF
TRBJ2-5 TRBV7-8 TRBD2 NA TGTGCCAGCAGCCATCTAGCGGGGGGCAGGGAGACCCAGTACTTC CASSHLAGGRETQYF
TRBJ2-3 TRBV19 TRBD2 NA TGTGCCACTACGGGGCCCGCGGGGGGGGCAGATACGCAGTATTTT CATTGPAGGADTQYF
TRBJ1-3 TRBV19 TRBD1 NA TGTGCCAGTAATCATCCGCGGACAGGAAAGGGCTCTGGAAACACCATATATTTT CASNHPRTGKGSGNTIYF
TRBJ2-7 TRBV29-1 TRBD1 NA TGCAGCGTTACAGGGGGCCTCTACGAGCAGTACTTC CSVTGGLYEQYF
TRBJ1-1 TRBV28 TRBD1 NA TGTGCCAGCAGTCCTCCAGGGGGCTTGAACACTGAAGCTTTCTTT CASSPPGGLNTEAFF
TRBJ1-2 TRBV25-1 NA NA TGTGCCAGCAGCGGGGGAGGGAACTATGGCTACACCTTC CASSGGGNYGYTF
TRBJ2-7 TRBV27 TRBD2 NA TGTGCCAGCAGCCCCGGGACTAGCCACGAGCAGTACTTC CASSPGTSHEQYF
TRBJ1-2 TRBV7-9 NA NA TGTGCCAGCAGCCCCGGAGGACTGGACTACACCTTC CASSPGGLDYTF
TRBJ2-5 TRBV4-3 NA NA TGCGCCAGCAGCCTAAGAACGGGTGGTGAGACCCAGTACTTC CASSLRTGGETQYF
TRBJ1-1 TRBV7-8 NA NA TGTGCCAGCAGTTCCCGGGCGGGAGCTTTCTTT CASSSRAGAFF
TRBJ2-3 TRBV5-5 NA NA TGTGCCAGCAGCTTGGCAGGGGCAGATACGCAGTATTTT CASSLAGADTQYF
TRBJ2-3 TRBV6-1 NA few TGTGCCAGCACCGGCAGGGTTTATACAGATACGCAGTATTTT CASTGRVYTDTQYF
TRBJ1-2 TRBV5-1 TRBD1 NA TGCGCCAGCAGCCCAGCTTCAGGGGGCAATGGCTACACCTTC CASSPASGGNGYTF
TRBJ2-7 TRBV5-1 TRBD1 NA TGCGCCAGCAGAGTACCGGGACAGTCCTACGAGCAGTACTTC CASRVPGQSYEQYF
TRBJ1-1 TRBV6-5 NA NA TGTGCCAGCAACTTACTCGGAGGTCTTTCTGAAGCTTTCTTT CASNLLGGLSEAFF
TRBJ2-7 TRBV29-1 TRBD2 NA TGCAGCGTTGAATATTCTAGCGGGGCTCCCTACGAGCAGTACTTC CSVEYSSGAPYEQYF
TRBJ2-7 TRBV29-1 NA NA TGCAGCGTCGGCAGCGGGGAGCAGTACTTC CSVGSGEQYF